This TCR beta chain is from a study of beta chain features in type 1 diabetes. The study's findings and limits: Whether HLA type influences TCRB rearrangement remained unresolved here. PCR may have favored shorter templates equally in patients and controls.

The collection from each donor was one heparinised blood draw averaging about 116 mL. Stem cell-like memory, regulatory, central memory and naive CD4+ cells were sorted via CD45RO/CCR7/CD25/CD127/CD95/CD27. Expressed TCRB transcripts were sequenced, since all the RNA that had been isolated was reverse transcribed. Only in-frame clones appear in the TCRdb table, and some are missing; sequencing was by immunoSEQ multiplex PCR. The table shows some 900,000 clones, with 17% occurring only once. The germline V gene has CDR1 SGHVS and CDR2 FQNEAQ. This CDR3 comprises 16 residues. Trimming removed 5 bases from V and 2 bases from J; junction bases left unmatched: 6. Details on this clone: Its antigen is unidentified.

This chain connects TRBV7-8 to TRBJ2-3, with 11 bases identical to TRBD2. Material for sequencing was naive CD4+ T cells from blood. The TCR sequence derives from a young woman in good health. CDR3 sequence reads: CASSIRLAGPTDTQYF. For the CDR3, the DNA is TGTGCCAGCAGCATCAGACTAGCGGGACCCACAGATACGCAGTATTTT.